This TCR beta chain was obtained from a study of chronic HIV infection and antiretroviral therapy. This clonotype was detected many times. CDR3 length: 14 residues. Germline CDR1 and CDR2: MNHEY and SVGEGT. Unmatched junction bases numbered 6, after V lost 7 bases and J lost 5 bases. In TCRdb, the 5' RACE reads were re-called with MiXCR into one record per CDR3 protein. The sample lists tens of thousands of distinct CDR3 sequences; 7% to 10% were seen once. Material for sequencing was peripheral blood. This clonotype was sampled from an adult who had HIV and had not received antiretroviral therapy, or was an uninfected healthy control (not recorded which). V gene TRBV6-2 or TRBV6-3 combines with J gene TRBJ2-7, with 12 bases lining up with TRBD2. Here the CDR3 reads CASNRLAGADEQYF. The CDR3, as DNA: TGTGCCAGCAATAGACTAGCGGGAGCGGACGAGCAGTACTTC.